These 13 T cell receptor beta chains were sequenced from one sample in a study of T cells expressing NK-cell markers (TCRdb year 2020). Library preparation used 5' RACE. Sequencing took place on an Illumina HiSeq 2000. TCRdb reprocessed the reads and provides one entry for every CDR3 protein sequence; no DNA is given. This sample's table has entries for around 180,000 distinct CDR3 sequences. Around 20% of the sample lies in the top ten. Sequenced sample: blood T cells: a sorted CD56 or NKG2C T cell subset, CD4+ or CD8+ T cells, or bulk PBMC T cells (not recorded which). The origin of the receptors is a man aged 18-70 years in good health.

V usage is TRBV11-2 and J usage is TRBJ2-7. The germline V gene has CDR1 SGHAT and CDR2 FQNNGV. The CDR3 runs 13 residues. CDR3 protein: CASSLKPLAEQYF.

The rearrangement links TRBV12-3 or TRBV12-4 to TRBJ2-5; the TRBD1 assignment by TCRdb is unverifiable without DNA. The length of the CDR3 is 14 residues. CDR3 region: CASSLWDSQETQYF.

V gene TRBV19 combines with J gene TRBJ2-2; TCRdb gives TRBD1 as the D gene, but with no DNA this cannot be confirmed. The CDR3 extends over 15 amino acids. Germline V CDR1 and CDR2: LNHDA, SQIVND (reference sequence). The CDR3 loop is CASRTDRVNTGELFF.

The rearrangement uses TRBV11-2 and TRBJ2-1. The CDR3 consists of 18 residues. Germline-derived CDR1 and CDR2 are SGHAT and FQNNGV. This CDR3 reads CASSLVSRDTLGIDEQFF.

The chain recombines TRBV2 with TRBJ2-4; as DNA is missing, the TRBD2 call by TCRdb cannot be tested. The CDR3 sequence is 17 residues long. CDR1 and CDR2 (germline): SNHLY, FYNNEI. The chain's CDR3 is CASSLARTSAAKNIQYF.

V and J are TRBV7-9 and TRBJ2-1; the TCRdb D gene call, TRBD1, has no DNA to confirm it. The length of the CDR3 is 15 residues. CDR1 SEHNR and CDR2 FQNEAQ come from the germline V gene (reference sequence). The CDR3 sequence: CASSLETSPGNEQFF.

The rearrangement uses TRBV11-2 and TRBJ1-6; no DNA is available, so the TRBD1 call from TCRdb remains unchecked. CDR3 length: 21 residues. Germline-derived CDR1 and CDR2 are SGHAT and FQNNGV. The CDR3 reads CASSPRWEETGPSTYNSPLHF.

The rearrangement links TRBV6-2 or TRBV6-3 to TRBJ2-7; TCRdb designates TRBD1, a call that cannot be tested without DNA. The germline V gene has CDR1 MNHEY and CDR2 SVGEGT. The CDR3 spans 14 residues. The CDR3 loop is CASRPPGGSYEQYF.

The chain carries TRBV24-1 and TRBJ2-2; TCRdb picks TRBD1, but there is no DNA to check that call. CDR1 and CDR2 (germline): KGHDR, SFDVKD. The CDR3 runs to 17 residues. The CDR3 protein is CATSDFIGTGNTGELFF.

This chain links TRBV5-5 with TRBJ2-2; TCRdb picks TRBD1, but there is no DNA to check that call. Germline V gives CDR1 SGHKS, CDR2 YYEKEE (reference sequence). This CDR3 comprises 14 residues. CDR3 amino acids: CASSIGTNTGELFF.

The chain's CDR3 is CASIRPGPSKEFF. The rearrangement uses TRBV5-4 and TRBJ2-1; with no DNA, the TCRdb D assignment of TRBD2 cannot be verified. Germline CDR1 and CDR2: SGHNT and YYREEE (reference sequence). This CDR3 comprises 13 residues.

The chain couples TRBV3-1 to TRBJ2-3. The CDR3 consists of 14 residues. Per germline, CDR1 LGHDT and CDR2 YNNKEL (reference sequence). CDR3 region: CASSHTNTGDTQYF.

This rearrangement joins TRBV6-1 to TRBJ1-2; TCRdb proposes TRBD1, but this gene call is untestable without DNA. The V gene's germline CDR1 is MNHNS and CDR2 SASEGT. The CDR3 length is 17 residues. The CDR3 reads CASSHSAWGQEKFGYTF.